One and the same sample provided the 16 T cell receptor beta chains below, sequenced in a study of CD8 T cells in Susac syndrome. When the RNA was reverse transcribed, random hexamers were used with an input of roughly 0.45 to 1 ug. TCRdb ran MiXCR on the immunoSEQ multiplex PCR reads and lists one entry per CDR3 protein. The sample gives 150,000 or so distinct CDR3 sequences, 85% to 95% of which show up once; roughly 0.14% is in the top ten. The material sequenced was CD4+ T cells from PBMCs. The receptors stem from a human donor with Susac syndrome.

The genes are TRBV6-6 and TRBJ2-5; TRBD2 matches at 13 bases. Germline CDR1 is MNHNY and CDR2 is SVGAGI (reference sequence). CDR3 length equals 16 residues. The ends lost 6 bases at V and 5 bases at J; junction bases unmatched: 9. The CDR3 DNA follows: TGTGCCAGCAGATACAGGACTAGCGGGGGAGACGAGACCCAGTACTTC. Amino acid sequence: CASRYRTSGGDETQYF.

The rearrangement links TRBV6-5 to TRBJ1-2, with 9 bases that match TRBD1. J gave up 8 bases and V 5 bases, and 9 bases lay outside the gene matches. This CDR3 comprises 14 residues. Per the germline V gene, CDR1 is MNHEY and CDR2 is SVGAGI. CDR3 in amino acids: CASSRRTGVGGYTF. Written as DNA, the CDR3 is TGTGCCAGCAGTAGAAGGACAGGGGTGGGAGGCTACACCTTC.

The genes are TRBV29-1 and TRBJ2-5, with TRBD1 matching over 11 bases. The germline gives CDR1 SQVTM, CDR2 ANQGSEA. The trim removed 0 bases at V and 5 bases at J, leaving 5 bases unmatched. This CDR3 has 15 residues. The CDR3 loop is CSVEDLDRGRETQYF. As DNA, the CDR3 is TGCAGCGTTGAAGATTTGGACAGGGGGCGTGAGACCCAGTACTTC.

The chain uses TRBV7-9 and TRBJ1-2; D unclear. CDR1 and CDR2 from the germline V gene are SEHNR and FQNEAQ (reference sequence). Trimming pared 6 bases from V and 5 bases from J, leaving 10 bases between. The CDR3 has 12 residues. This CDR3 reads CASSYDTYGYTF. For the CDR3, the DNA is TGTGCCAGCAGTTACGACACGTATGGCTACACCTTC.

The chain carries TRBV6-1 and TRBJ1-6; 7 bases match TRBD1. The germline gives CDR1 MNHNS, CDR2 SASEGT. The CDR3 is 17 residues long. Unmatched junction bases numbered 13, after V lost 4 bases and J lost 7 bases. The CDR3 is CASSGQTGLDWNSPLHF. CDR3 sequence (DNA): TGTGCCAGCAGTGGCCAGACAGGGCTTGATTGGAATTCACCCCTCCACTTT.

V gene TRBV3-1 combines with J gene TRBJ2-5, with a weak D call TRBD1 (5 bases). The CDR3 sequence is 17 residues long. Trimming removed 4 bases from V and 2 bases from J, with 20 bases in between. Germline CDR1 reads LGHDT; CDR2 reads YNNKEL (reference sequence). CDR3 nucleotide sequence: TGTGCCAGCAGCCGAGACCCGAAGTCAGGGTTACAAGAGACCCAGTACTTC. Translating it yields CASSRDPKSGLQETQYF.

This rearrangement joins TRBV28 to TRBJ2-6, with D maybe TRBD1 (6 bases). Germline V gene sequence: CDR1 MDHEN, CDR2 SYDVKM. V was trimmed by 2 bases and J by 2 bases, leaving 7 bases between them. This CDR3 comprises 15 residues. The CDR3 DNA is TGTGCCAGCAGTTTAGGACAGACTGGGGCCAACGTCCTGACTTTC. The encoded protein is CASSLGQTGANVLTF.

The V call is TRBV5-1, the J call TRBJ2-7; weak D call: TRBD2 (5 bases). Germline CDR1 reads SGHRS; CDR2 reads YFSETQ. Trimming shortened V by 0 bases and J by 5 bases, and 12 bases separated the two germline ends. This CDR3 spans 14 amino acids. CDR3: CASSLAFRGNEQYF. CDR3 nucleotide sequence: TGCGCCAGCAGCTTGGCCTTTAGAGGGAACGAGCAGTACTTC.

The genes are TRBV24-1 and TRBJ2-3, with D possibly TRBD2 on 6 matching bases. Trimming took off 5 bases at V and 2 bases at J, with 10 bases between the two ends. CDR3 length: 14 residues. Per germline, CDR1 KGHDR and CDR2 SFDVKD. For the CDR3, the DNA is TGTGCCACCAGTGTGGGGGGACCCACAGATACGCAGTATTTT. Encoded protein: CATSVGGPTDTQYF.

The chain's CDR3 is CSARTPTSGRIETQYF. The CDR3 coding sequence is TGCAGTGCCCGAACCCCTACTAGCGGGAGGATCGAGACCCAGTACTTC. V and J are TRBV20-1 and TRBJ2-5; TRBD2 matches at 12 bases. Looked up from germline, CDR1 is DFQATT and CDR2 is SNEGSKA (reference sequence). Trimming at V came to 6 bases and at J to 5 bases, leaving 13 bases not matched to a gene. The length of the CDR3 is 16 residues.

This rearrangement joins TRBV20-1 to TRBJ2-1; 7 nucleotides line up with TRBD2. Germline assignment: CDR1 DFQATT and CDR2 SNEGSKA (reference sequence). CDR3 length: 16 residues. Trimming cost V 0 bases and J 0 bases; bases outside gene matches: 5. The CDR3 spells CSARDLAVSSYNEQFF. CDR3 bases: TGCAGTGCTAGAGATCTAGCGGTAAGCTCCTACAATGAGCAGTTCTTC.

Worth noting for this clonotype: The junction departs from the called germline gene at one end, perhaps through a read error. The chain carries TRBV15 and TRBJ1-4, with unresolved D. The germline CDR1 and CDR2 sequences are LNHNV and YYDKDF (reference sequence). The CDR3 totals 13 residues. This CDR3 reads CATSRAPKEKLFF. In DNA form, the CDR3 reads TGTGCCACCAGCAGAGCACCTAAGGAAAAACTGTTTTTT.

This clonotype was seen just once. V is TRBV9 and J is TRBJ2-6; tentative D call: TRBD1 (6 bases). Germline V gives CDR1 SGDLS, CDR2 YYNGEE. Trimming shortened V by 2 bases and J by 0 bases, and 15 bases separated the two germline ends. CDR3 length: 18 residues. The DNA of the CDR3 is TGTGCCAGCAGCGTTTCCATACAGGGTGGCTCTGGGGCCAACGTCCTGACTTTC. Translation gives CASSVSIQGGSGANVLTF.

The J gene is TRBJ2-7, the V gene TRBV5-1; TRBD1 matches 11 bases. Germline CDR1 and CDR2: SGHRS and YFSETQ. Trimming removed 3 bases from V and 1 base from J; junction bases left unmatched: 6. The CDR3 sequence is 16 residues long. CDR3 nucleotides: TGCGCCAGCAGCTCCGAAGGACAGGGGGCTTCCTACGAGCAGTACTTC. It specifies CASSSEGQGASYEQYF.

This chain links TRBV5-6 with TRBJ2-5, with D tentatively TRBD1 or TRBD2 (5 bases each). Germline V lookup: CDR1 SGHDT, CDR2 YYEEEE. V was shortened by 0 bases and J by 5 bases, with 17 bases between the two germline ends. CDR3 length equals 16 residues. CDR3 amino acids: CASSLGVGTQVETQYF. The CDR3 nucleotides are TGTGCCAGCAGCTTGGGGGTAGGGACCCAAGTGGAGACCCAGTACTTC.

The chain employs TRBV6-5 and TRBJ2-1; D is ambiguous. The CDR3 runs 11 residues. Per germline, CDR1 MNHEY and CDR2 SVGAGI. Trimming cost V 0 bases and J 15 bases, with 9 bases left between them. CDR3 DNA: TGTGCCAGCAGTTACTCGGGCCTAGGGTTCTTC. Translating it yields CASSYSGLGFF.